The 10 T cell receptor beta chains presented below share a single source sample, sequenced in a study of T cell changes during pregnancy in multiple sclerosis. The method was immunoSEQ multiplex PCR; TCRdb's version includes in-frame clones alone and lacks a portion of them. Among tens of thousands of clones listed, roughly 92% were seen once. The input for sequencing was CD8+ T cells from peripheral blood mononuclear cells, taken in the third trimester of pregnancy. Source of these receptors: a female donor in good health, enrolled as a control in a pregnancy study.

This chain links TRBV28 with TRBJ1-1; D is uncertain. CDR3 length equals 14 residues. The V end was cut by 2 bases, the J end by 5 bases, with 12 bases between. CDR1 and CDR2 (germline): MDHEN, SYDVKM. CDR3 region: CASSLDGKLTEAFF. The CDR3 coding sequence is TGTGCCAGCAGTTTAGACGGGAAGTTGACTGAAGCTTTCTTT.

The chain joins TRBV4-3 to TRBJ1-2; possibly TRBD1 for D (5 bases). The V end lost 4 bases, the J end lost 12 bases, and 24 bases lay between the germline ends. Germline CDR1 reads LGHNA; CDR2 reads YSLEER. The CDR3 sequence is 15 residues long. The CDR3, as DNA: TGCGCCAGCAGCCCCGGGGGGAGGGGCGGGAACCCTGACACCTTC. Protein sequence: CASSPGGRGGNPDTF.

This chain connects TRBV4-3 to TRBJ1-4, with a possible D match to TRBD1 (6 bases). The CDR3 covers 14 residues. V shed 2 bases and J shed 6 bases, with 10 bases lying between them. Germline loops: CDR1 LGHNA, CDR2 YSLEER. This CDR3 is CASSQNRQDEKLFF. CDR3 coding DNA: TGCGCCAGCAGCCAAAACCGACAGGATGAAAAACTGTTTTTT.

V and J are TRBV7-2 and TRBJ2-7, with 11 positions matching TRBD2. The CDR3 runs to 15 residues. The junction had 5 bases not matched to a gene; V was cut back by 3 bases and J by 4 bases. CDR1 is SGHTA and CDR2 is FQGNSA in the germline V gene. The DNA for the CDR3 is TGTGCCAGCAGCTTCATAGCGGGGGGGCCTTACGAGCAGTACTTC. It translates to CASSFIAGGPYEQYF.

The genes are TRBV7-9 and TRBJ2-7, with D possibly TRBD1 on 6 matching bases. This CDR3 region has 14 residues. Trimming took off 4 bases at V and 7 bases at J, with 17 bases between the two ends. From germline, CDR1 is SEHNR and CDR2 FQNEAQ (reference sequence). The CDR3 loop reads CASSSWTEPLEQYF. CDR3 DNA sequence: TGTGCCAGCAGCTCCTGGACAGAGCCTTTAGAGCAGTACTTC.

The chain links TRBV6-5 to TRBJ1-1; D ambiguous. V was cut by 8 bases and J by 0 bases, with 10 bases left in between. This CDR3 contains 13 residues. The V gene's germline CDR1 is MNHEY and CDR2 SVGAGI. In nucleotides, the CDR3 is TGTGCCAGCGAGCCCGGGGTGAACACTGAAGCTTTCTTT. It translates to CASEPGVNTEAFF.

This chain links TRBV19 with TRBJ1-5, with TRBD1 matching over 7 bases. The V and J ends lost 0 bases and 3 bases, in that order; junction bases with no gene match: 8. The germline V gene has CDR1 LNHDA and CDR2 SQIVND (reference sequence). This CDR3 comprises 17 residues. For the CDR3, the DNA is TGTGCCAGTAGTATAGATCGGACAGGCAGTCCCAATCAGCCCCAGCATTTT. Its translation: CASSIDRTGSPNQPQHF.

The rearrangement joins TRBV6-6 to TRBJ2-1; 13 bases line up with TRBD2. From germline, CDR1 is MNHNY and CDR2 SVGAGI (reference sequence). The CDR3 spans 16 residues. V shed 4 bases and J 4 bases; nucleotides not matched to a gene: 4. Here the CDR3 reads CASSSLAGGQYNEQFF. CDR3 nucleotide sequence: TGTGCCAGCAGTTCACTAGCGGGGGGGCAATACAATGAGCAGTTCTTC.

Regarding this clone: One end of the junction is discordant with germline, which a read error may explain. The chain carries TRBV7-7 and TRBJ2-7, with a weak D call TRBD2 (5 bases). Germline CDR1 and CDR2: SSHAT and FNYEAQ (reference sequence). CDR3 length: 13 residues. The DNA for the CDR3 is TGTGCTAGCAGCCCCTCCGGGATTAACGAGCAGTACTTC. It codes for CASSPSGINEQYF.

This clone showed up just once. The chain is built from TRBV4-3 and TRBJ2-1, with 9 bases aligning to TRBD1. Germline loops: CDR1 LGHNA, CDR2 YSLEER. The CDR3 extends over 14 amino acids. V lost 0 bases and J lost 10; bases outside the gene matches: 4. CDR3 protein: CASSQEGTGTEQFF. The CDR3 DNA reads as TGCGCCAGCAGCCAAGAAGGGACAGGGACCGAGCAGTTCTTC.